The clone carrying this T cell receptor (beta chain) was seen once. Its antigen remains unknown. This sample is part of a study of a mutant IDH1 vaccine in newly diagnosed glioma. Study summary: Treated patients had a mean age of approximately 40 years and an approximately 62% male, approximately 38% female split. Those enrolled had earlier been treated with radiotherapy, temozolomide, or both, mostly both.

From germline, CDR1 is SGHTA and CDR2 FQGNSA. The CDR3 is 15 residues long. With 5 bases removed from V and 3 bases from J, the gap between germline ends came to 15 bases. Profiling relied on immunoSEQ multiplex PCR, and the TCRdb table lists in-frame clones only, not all of them. The sample lists 25,000 to 40,000 clones, 60% to 80% occurring once. As to time point: week 11, during vaccination. What each vaccine dose contained was 300 ug of mutant IDH1 20-mer peptide, accompanied by topical imiquimod. This chain links TRBV7-2 with TRBJ2-3; D is uncertain. The specimen comprised PBMCs, sampled from a glioma patient whose treatment included an IDH1 peptide vaccine. The clonotype originates from a man under 40 with glioma. CDR3 sequence reads: CASSLSGVETDTQYF. The CDR3 DNA sequence: TGTGCCAGCAGCCTCTCGGGCGTCGAGACAGATACGCAGTATTTT.